This passage covers 20 T cell receptor beta chains from one sample sequenced in a study of T cell responses to AZD1222 COVID-19 vaccine. Measured with immunoSEQ multiplex PCR; TCRdb has only the in-frame clones, and not every one. The table shows about 100,000 clones, with 88% occurring only once. Sequences were derived from peripheral blood, sampled on day 0 of AZD1222 vaccination. The receptors derive from an adult in good health.

The chain combines TRBV5-1 with TRBJ2-7; tentative D call: TRBD1 (7 bases). V dropped 0 bases and J dropped 6 bases, with 13 bases sitting between them. CDR3 length: 14 residues. The germline gives CDR1 SGHRS, CDR2 YFSETQ. CDR3 residues: CASSLGGGGGEQYF. DNA for the CDR3: TGCGCCAGCAGCTTGGGAGGAGGGGGCGGCGAGCAGTACTTC.

The chain is built from TRBV28 and TRBJ1-6; tentative D call: TRBD1 (6 bases). The ends were cut back, 6 bases at V and 9 bases at J, with 21 bases in the middle. The CDR3 totals 16 residues. CDR1 is MDHEN, CDR2 SYDVKM, per germline. The CDR3 sequence is CASRHLADRTFSPLHF. CDR3 DNA sequence: TGTGCCAGCAGACACTTGGCGGACAGAACATTTTCACCCCTCCACTTT. Combining the CDR3 with reference TRBV28 and TRBJ1-6 gives the whole variable domain DVKVTQSSRYLVKRTGEKVFLECVQDMDHENMFWYRQDPGLGLRLIYFSYDVKMKEKGDIPEGYSVSREKKERFSLILESASTNQTSMYLCASRHLADRTFSPLHFGNGTRLTVT.

This chain links TRBV7-2 with TRBJ2-7; 9 bases align to TRBD2. The germline V gene encodes CDR1 SGHTA and CDR2 FQGNSA. V gave up 4 bases and J gave up 4 bases; unmatched junction bases: 2. The CDR3 runs to 13 residues. CDR3 DNA: TGTGCCAGCAGCTCTACTAGCGGGTACGAGCAGTACTTC. It specifies CASSSTSGYEQYF.

The chain employs TRBV19 and TRBJ2-7, with no clear D. Germline CDR1 reads LNHDA; CDR2 reads SQIVND (reference sequence). V lost 6 bases, J lost 0 bases, and 15 bases lay in between. CDR3 length: 15 residues. The CDR3 loop is CASRESSPSSYEQYF. CDR3 coding DNA: TGTGCCAGTAGGGAGTCTTCGCCTAGCTCCTACGAGCAGTACTTC.

The chain combines TRBV30 with TRBJ2-3; unclear D gene. Germline loops: CDR1 GTSNPN, CDR2 SVGIG (reference sequence). V was clipped by 0 bases and J by 4 bases, with 14 bases between them. The CDR3 spans 15 residues. Here the CDR3 DNA reads TGTGCCTGGAGTGTACTGGGCCTTGGCGCAGATACGCAGTATTTT. This translates into CAWSVLGLGADTQYF.

The V and J genes are TRBV6-2 or TRBV6-3 and TRBJ2-3; 7 nucleotides match TRBD2. Germline V gene sequence: CDR1 MNHEY, CDR2 SVGEGT. The CDR3 has 17 residues. J was trimmed by 6 bases and V by 3 bases; bases with no gene match: 15. The DNA for the CDR3 is TGTGCCAGCAGTTATTCCCTATCCGGACTAGGGGTGGATACGCAGTATTTT. It yields the protein CASSYSLSGLGVDTQYF.

The V gene is TRBV6-5, the J gene TRBJ2-7; 7 positions agree with TRBD1. CDR3 length equals 12 residues. Germline V gene data show CDR1 as MNHEY and CDR2 as SVGAGI. V shed 6 bases, J shed 5 bases, and the junction held 4 bases outside the gene matches. CDR3 loop: CASRRDSNEQYF. CDR3 sequence (DNA): TGTGCCAGCAGACGGGACAGTAACGAGCAGTACTTC.

This clone showed up just once. An end of the junction differs from the germline gene, which may be a read error. The chain uses TRBV30 and TRBJ2-7, with 11 positions matching TRBD2. Per the germline V gene, CDR1 is GTSNPN and CDR2 is SVGIG (reference sequence). This CDR3 spans 14 amino acids. CDR3 sequence (DNA): TGTGCGGGGACTAGCGGCTTACTTTTGGGGAGAACAGCCTTC. This translates into CAGTSGLLLGRTAF.

The V gene is TRBV6-5, the J gene TRBJ2-5; TRBD1 aligns across 9 bases. Germline V CDR1 and CDR2: MNHEY, SVGAGI. The J segment lost 4 bases and the V segment lost 4 bases, leaving 1 base of the junction unmatched. This CDR3 spans 13 amino acids. The CDR3 loop reads CASSSGQGETQYF. The CDR3 DNA sequence: TGTGCCAGCAGTTCGGGACAGGGAGAGACCCAGTACTTC.

The V call is TRBV13, the J call TRBJ2-5; TRBD1 matches at 7 bases. Germline CDR1 and CDR2: PRHDT and FYEKMQ (reference sequence). V was clipped by 5 bases and J by 5 bases; unmatched bases: 11. The CDR3 is 15 amino acids. For the CDR3, the DNA is TGTGCCAGCAGCGACGGACAGGTTAGGATGGAGACCCAGTACTTC. Protein: CASSDGQVRMETQYF.

This chain connects TRBV7-9 to TRBJ2-2, with TRBD2 identical over 7 bases. V dropped 5 bases and J dropped 3; count of bases not matched to a gene: 12. The CDR3 consists of 17 residues. Germline V lookup: CDR1 SEHNR, CDR2 FQNEAQ (reference sequence). The CDR3 is CASSPDALGGDTGELFF. In DNA, the CDR3 is TGTGCCAGCAGCCCCGATGCCCTTGGGGGGGACACCGGGGAGCTGTTTTTT.

This chain joins TRBV5-4 and TRBJ2-1; 10 bases align to TRBD2. CDR1 is SGHNT, CDR2 YYREEE, per germline (reference sequence). V gave up 3 bases and J gave up 3 bases; unmatched junction bases: 0. The CDR3 loop spans 14 amino acids. DNA of the CDR3: TGTGCCAGCAGCTGGACTAGCGGCTACAATGAGCAGTTCTTC. This encodes CASSWTSGYNEQFF.

V gene TRBV29-1 combines with J gene TRBJ2-5; D not resolved. Trimming left V 6 bases short and J 2 bases short, with 16 bases between. CDR3 size: 14 residues. Germline V gene sequence: CDR1 SQVTM, CDR2 ANQGSEA. CDR3 DNA: TGCAGCGTCATATCCCAAATGGGGCAAGAGACCCAGTACTTC. Translation gives CSVISQMGQETQYF.

The chain employs TRBV2 and TRBJ1-3, with TRBD1 matching over 9 bases. Germline values: CDR1 SNHLY, CDR2 FYNNEI. Germline trimming cut 10 bases from V and 0 bases from J; bases unmatched to any gene: 7. There are 15 residues in the CDR3. The DNA of the CDR3 is TGTGCCACAGACAGGGGGATATCCTCTGGAAACACCATATATTTT. Amino acid sequence: CATDRGISSGNTIYF.

V gene TRBV7-6 combines with J gene TRBJ2-7; D tentatively fits TRBD1 or TRBD2 (5 bases each). The CDR3 is 14 residues long. Trimming pared 1 base from V and 2 bases from J, leaving 9 bases between. Germline CDR1 SGHVS, CDR2 FNYEAQ. As DNA, the CDR3 is TGTGCCAGCAGCTTAGGGGACGACGCCTACGAGCAGTACTTC. This sequence encodes CASSLGDDAYEQYF.

This chain joins TRBV3-1 (or the pseudogene TRBV3-2) and TRBJ2-7; tentatively, D is TRBD1 or TRBD2 (5 bases each). Trimming stripped 3 bases from V and 6 bases from J, with 15 bases between. Germline V CDR1 and CDR2: LGHDT, YNNKEL (reference sequence). This CDR3 comprises 14 residues. In DNA, the CDR3 is TGTGCCAGCAGCCAGGGGACCAACGGGATCGAGCAGTACTTC. Protein product: CASSQGTNGIEQYF.

A note on this clone: One end of the junction is discordant with germline, which a read error may explain. The J gene is TRBJ1-1, the V gene TRBV7-9, with TRBD1 matching 9 bases. CDR1 and CDR2 from the germline V gene are SEHNR and FQNEAQ (reference sequence). The CDR3 runs 17 residues. The CDR3 DNA sequence: TGTGCCAGCAGCTCGGTCGGAAGCATAACAGGGGGCCCTGAGGCTTTCTTT. Its translation: CASSSVGSITGGPEAFF.

As for this clone: Germline and junction disagree at one end, which may indicate a read error. This rearrangement joins TRBV19 to TRBJ1-2; D gene unclear. CDR1 is LNHDA, CDR2 SQIVND, per germline (reference sequence). The CDR3 is 13 residues long. In DNA form, the CDR3 reads TGTGCCAGTAGTATTTTGACCCAAGAGTTTGTGTCGTTC. Residues: CASSILTQEFVSF. Complete variable domain (other parts from reference TRBV19 and TRBJ1-2): DGGITQSPKYLFRKEGQNVTLSCEQNLNHDAMYWYRQDPGQGLRLIYYSQIVNDFQKGDIAEGYSVSREKKESFPLTVTSAQKNPTAFYLCASSILTQEFVSFGSGTRLTVV.

This chain connects TRBV5-1 to TRBJ2-7, with D possibly being TRBD1 or TRBD2 (5 bases each). This CDR3 has 13 amino acids. Trimming left V 3 bases short and J 2 bases short, with 9 bases between. Germline assignment: CDR1 SGHRS and CDR2 YFSETQ. The CDR3 DNA sequence: TGCGCCAGCAGCTCGGGACCCACCTACGAGCAGTACTTC. Encoded protein: CASSSGPTYEQYF.

This chain connects TRBV6-5 to TRBJ1-2; 9 bases align to TRBD1. After removal of 4 bases from V and 2 bases from J, the junction contained 5 bases not matched to a gene. This CDR3 spans 15 amino acids. Looked up from germline, CDR1 is MNHEY and CDR2 is SVGAGI. CDR3 coding DNA: TGTGCCAGCAGTTCCGCCGGGACAGGGAACTATGGCTACACCTTC. Its protein product is CASSSAGTGNYGYTF.